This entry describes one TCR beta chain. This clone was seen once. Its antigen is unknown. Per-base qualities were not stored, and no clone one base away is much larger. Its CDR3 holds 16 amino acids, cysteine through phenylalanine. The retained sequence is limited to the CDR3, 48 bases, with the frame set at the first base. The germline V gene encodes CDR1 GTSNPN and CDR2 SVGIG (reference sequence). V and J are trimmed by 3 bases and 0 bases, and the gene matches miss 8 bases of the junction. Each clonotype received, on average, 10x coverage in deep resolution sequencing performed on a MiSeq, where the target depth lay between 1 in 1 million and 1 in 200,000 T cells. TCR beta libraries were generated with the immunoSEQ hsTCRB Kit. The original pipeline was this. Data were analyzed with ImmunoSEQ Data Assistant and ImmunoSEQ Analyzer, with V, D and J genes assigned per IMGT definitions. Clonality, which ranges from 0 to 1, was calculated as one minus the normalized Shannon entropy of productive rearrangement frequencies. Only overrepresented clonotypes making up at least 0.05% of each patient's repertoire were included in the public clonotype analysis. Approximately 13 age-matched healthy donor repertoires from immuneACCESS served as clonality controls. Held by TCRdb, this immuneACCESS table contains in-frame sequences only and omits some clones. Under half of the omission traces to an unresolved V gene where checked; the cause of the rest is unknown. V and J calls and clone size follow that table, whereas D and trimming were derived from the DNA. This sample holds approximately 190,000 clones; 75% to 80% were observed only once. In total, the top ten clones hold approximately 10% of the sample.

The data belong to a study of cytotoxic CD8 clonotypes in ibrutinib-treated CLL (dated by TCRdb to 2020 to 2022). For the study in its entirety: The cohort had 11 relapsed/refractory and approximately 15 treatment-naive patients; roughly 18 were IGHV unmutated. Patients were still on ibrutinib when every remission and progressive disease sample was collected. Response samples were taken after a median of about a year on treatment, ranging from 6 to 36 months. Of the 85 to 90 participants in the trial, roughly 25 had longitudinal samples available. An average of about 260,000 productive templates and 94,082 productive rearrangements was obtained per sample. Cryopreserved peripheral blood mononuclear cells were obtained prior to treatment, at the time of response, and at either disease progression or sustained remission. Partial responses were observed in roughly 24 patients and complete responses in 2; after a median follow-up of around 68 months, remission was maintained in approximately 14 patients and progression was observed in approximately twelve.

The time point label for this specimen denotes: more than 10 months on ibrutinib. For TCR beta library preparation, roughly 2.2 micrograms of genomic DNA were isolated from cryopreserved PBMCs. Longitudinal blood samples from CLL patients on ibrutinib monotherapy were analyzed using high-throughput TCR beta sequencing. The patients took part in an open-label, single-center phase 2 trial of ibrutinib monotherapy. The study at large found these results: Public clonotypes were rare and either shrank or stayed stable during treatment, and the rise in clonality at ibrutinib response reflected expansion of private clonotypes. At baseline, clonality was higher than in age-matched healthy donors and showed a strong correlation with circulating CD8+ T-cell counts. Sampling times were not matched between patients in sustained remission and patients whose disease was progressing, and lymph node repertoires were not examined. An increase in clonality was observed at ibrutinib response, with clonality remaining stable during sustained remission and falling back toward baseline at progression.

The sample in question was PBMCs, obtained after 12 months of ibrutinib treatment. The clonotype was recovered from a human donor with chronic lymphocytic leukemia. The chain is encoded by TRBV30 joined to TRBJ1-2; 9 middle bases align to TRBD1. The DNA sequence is TGTGCCTGGAGACATACCGGACAGGGGTCTAACTATGGCTACACCTTC. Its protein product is CAWRHTGQGSNYGYTF.